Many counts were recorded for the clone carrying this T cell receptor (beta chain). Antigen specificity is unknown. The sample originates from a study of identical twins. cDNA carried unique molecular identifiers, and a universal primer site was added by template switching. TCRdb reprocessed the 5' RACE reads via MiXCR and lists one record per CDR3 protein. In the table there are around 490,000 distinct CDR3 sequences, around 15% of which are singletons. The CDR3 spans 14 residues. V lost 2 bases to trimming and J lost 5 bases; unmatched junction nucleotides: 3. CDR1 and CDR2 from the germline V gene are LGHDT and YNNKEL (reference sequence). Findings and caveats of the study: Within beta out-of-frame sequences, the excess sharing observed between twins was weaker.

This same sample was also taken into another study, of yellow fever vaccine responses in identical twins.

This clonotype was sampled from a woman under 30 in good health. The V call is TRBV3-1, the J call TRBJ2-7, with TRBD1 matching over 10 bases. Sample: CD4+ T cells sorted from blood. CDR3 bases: TGTGCCAGCAGCCAATGGGACAGGGGCAACGAGCAGTACTTC. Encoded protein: CASSQWDRGNEQYF.